These 12 T cell receptor beta chains came from one sample sequenced in a study of blood T cells in healthy people across ages. The authors ran a second PCR of roughly 6 to 12 cycles using a sample-barcoded 5' primer and a J-beta primer mix. One entry per CDR3 protein results from TCRdb running MiXCR on the 5' RACE reads. The table shows over 1,300,000 distinct CDR3 sequences, with approximately 60% occurring only once. Sequencing used blood. The receptor source for this set is a young man in good health.

The chain employs TRBV12-3 or TRBV12-4 and TRBJ2-5; D not certain. The CDR3 is made up of 14 amino acids. V was shortened by 4 bases and J by 5 bases, with 14 bases between the two germline ends. The chain's CDR3 is CASSSVGFQETQYF. CDR3 in DNA: TGTGCCAGCAGTTCTGTGGGGTTTCAGGAGACCCAGTACTTC.

The sample holds a few counts of this clonotype. This chain joins TRBV29-1 and TRBJ2-1; 9 bases match TRBD1. Germline lookup yields CDR1 SQVTM and CDR2 ANQGSEA. CDR3 length: 15 amino acids. Germline trimming cut 5 bases from V and 7 bases from J; bases unmatched to any gene: 12. CDR3 protein: CSVLSPGQGGNEQFF. As DNA, the CDR3 is TGCAGCGTTCTATCCCCGGGACAGGGTGGAAATGAGCAGTTCTTC.

V is TRBV11-2 and J is TRBJ1-1, with 8 bases fitting TRBD1. The ends lost 4 bases at V and 2 bases at J; junction bases unmatched: 9. CDR1 and CDR2 from the germline V gene are SGHAT and FQNNGV. The CDR3 covers 16 residues. The CDR3 nucleotides are TGTGCCAGCAGCTCCGAAAATGGGACAGGAAACACTGAAGCTTTCTTT. Amino acid sequence: CASSSENGTGNTEAFF.

This clonotype came up a few times. The V call is TRBV5-1, the J call TRBJ2-4; no reliable D call. Germline CDR1 is SGHRS and CDR2 is YFSETQ. V lost 0 bases to trimming and J lost 13 bases, with 17 bases between them. The CDR3 is 14 amino acids. Here the CDR3 reads CASSLDGPRDKQYF. CDR3 DNA sequence: TGCGCCAGCAGCTTGGACGGACCCCGTGATAAGCAGTACTTC.

This clonotype is a singleton in its sample. The J gene is TRBJ2-2, the V gene TRBV5-4; no reliable D call. CDR1 is SGHNT and CDR2 is YYREEE in the germline V gene (reference sequence). CDR3 length equals 15 residues. The ends were cut back, 2 bases at V and 5 bases at J, with 13 bases in the middle. The CDR3 spells CASSFLTSPTGELFF. The CDR3 nucleotides read TGTGCCAGCAGCTTTTTGACATCCCCGACCGGGGAGCTGTTTTTT.

The J gene is TRBJ2-3, the V gene TRBV5-1; D possibly matches TRBD1 or TRBD2 (5 bases each). The CDR3 runs 15 residues. V dropped 0 bases and J dropped 2 bases, with 10 bases sitting between them. Per germline, CDR1 SGHRS and CDR2 YFSETQ. The CDR3 loop reads CASSLAGTITDTQYF. DNA of the CDR3: TGCGCCAGCAGCTTGGCCGGGACGATCACAGATACGCAGTATTTT.

The J gene is TRBJ2-7, the V gene TRBV3-1, with D possibly being TRBD1 (6 bases). V gave up 2 bases and J gave up 3 bases, with 11 bases separating them. The CDR3 is 14 amino acids. Germline V gene sequence: CDR1 LGHDT, CDR2 YNNKEL (reference sequence). The DNA for the CDR3 is TGTGCCAGCAGCCAATATGAGGACAGCTACGAGCAGTACTTC. Residues: CASSQYEDSYEQYF.

This clonotype was recorded a few times. The chain couples TRBV29-1 to TRBJ2-5; tentative D call: TRBD2 (6 bases). This CDR3 comprises 15 residues. CDR1 and CDR2 from the germline V gene are SQVTM and ANQGSEA. Trimming left V 2 bases short and J 3 bases short, with 16 bases between. The CDR3 DNA is TGCAGCGTTGAATTTCGGGAGCGGGCCGAAGAGACCCAGTACTTC. This gives the protein CSVEFRERAEETQYF.

This clonotype was seen only a few times. This sequence joins TRBV15 and TRBJ2-5, with D possibly matching TRBD1 (6 bases). The DNA end lines up better with TRBJ2-7; the J call may be wrong. CDR3 size: 16 residues. Germline CDR1 and CDR2: LNHNV and YYDKDF (reference sequence). CDR3 region: CATSRDFQGRTYEQYF. In nucleotides, the CDR3 is TGTGCCACCAGCAGAGATTTCCAGGGGCGAACTTACGAGCAGTACTTC.

This clonotype was counted a single time. The chain has TRBV5-1 and TRBJ2-7; 7 nucleotides align to TRBD2. This CDR3 has 14 amino acids. Losses at the gene ends were 4 bases for V and 5 bases for J; bases not matched to a gene: 9. Germline V CDR1 and CDR2: SGHRS, YFSETQ. The CDR3 DNA follows: TGCGCCAGCAGCCCCGGGTCGGGGGGTAACGAGCAGTACTTC. Translated: CASSPGSGGNEQYF.

The chain recombines TRBV11-2 with TRBJ1-5, with TRBD1 matching 7 bases. V was pared by 5 bases and J by 3 bases, with 4 bases of the junction left unmatched. CDR1 SGHAT and CDR2 FQNNGV come from the germline V gene. The CDR3 has 14 amino acids. CDR3 residues: CASSPQGNNQPQHF. Here the CDR3 DNA reads TGTGCCAGCAGCCCACAGGGGAACAATCAGCCCCAGCATTTT.

J is TRBJ2-1 and V is TRBV29-1, with D perhaps assigned TRBD1 or TRBD2 (5 bases each). Germline-derived CDR1 and CDR2 are SQVTM and ANQGSEA. The CDR3 is 12 amino acids. With 6 bases removed from V and 8 bases from J, the gap between germline ends came to 14 bases. The CDR3 bases are TGCAGCGTCTCTGGGGGTAGACATGAGCAGTTCTTC. The encoded protein is CSVSGGRHEQFF.